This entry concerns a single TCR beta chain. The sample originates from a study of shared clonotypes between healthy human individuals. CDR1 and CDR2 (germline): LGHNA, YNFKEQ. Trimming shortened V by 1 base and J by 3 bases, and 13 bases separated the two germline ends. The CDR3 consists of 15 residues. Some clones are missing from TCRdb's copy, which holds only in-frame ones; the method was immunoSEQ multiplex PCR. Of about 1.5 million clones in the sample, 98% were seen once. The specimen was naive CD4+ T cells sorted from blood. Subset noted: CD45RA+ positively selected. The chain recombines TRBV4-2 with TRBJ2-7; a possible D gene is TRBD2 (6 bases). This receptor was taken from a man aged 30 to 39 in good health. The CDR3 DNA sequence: TGTGCCAGCAGCCAAGTTAGTCTAGCGCTCTACGAGCAGTACTTC. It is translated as CASSQVSLALYEQYF.